A single sample is the source of the 8 T cell receptor beta chains below, sequenced in a study of blood T cell repertoires in COVID-19. The assay was immunoSEQ multiplex PCR, and TCRdb's table has in-frame clones only and misses some. The profile shows about 21,000 clones, 84% of them singletons. Sequenced sample: peripheral blood. The receptors come from a man in his forties or fifties with acute or convalescent COVID-19.

This clone showed up just once. The rearrangement uses TRBV6-1 and TRBJ1-6; D is perhaps TRBD1 (5 bases). Trimming shortened V by 2 bases and J by 6 bases, and 11 bases separated the two germline ends. The length of the CDR3 is 15 residues. Germline CDR1 and CDR2: MNHNS and SASEGT. The CDR3 coding sequence is TGTGCCAGCAGTGAATTAGGGCAGGGTAATTCACCCCTCCACTTT. It encodes CASSELGQGNSPLHF.

V and J are TRBV16 and TRBJ2-5; D call uncertain. V was pared by 2 bases and J by 1 base, with 5 bases between. Germline assignment: CDR1 KGHSY and CDR2 FQNENV. This CDR3 region has 13 residues. Written as DNA, the CDR3 is TGTGCCAGCAGCCAAGTCAGCCAAGAGACCCAGTACTTC. Its translation: CASSQVSQETQYF.

The V call is TRBV5-1, the J call TRBJ1-2; no definite D call. There are 12 residues in the CDR3. The V end was cut by 0 bases, the J end by 4 bases, with 4 bases between. Germline CDR1 SGHRS, CDR2 YFSETQ. DNA of the CDR3: TGCGCCAGCAGCTTGGACAGCTATGGCTACACCTTC. This encodes CASSLDSYGYTF. The full variable domain, with the rest looked up from reference TRBV5-1 and TRBJ1-2, is KAGVTQTPRYLIKTRGQQVTLSCSPISGHRSVSWYQQTPGQGLQFLFEYFSETQRNKGNFPGRFSGRQFSNSRSEMNVSTLELGDSALYLCASSLDSYGYTFGSGTRLTVV.

The rearrangement joins TRBV4-2 to TRBJ2-1; TRBD2 aligns across 9 bases. V was pared by 1 base and J by 8 bases, with 3 bases of the junction left unmatched. The CDR3 is 14 residues long. Germline V lookup: CDR1 LGHNA, CDR2 YNFKEQ. For the CDR3, the DNA is TGTGCCAGCAGCCAAGGGGTAGCGGGGGATGAGCAGTTCTTC. Its protein is CASSQGVAGDEQFF.

The chain joins TRBV18 to TRBJ1-5; D remains unclear. Germline V lookup: CDR1 KGHSH, CDR2 LQKENI. The CDR3 contains 12 residues. The germline V and J ends were trimmed by 2 bases and 4 bases, with 3 bases remaining between them. The CDR3 sequence: CASSPSNQPQHF. CDR3 in DNA: TGTGCCAGCTCACCATCAAATCAGCCCCAGCATTTT.

The V and J genes are TRBV2 and TRBJ2-6; TRBD1 aligns across 9 bases. With V trimmed by 0 bases and J by 4 bases, 13 bases remained unmatched. The germline CDR1 and CDR2 sequences are SNHLY and FYNNEI. The CDR3 length is 20 residues. The CDR3 spells CASSEARGTGGPDGANVLTF. CDR3 bases: TGTGCCAGCAGTGAAGCCCGAGGCACAGGGGGCCCCGACGGGGCCAACGTCCTGACTTTC.

The chain carries TRBV5-8 and TRBJ1-6; TRBD1 might be the D (6 bases). The germline gives CDR1 SGHTS, CDR2 YDEGEE. CDR3 length: 20 residues. Trimming took off 1 base at V and 0 bases at J, with 20 bases between the two ends. Here the CDR3 reads CASSLSGGDTRSSYNSPLHF. CDR3 sequence (DNA): TGTGCCAGCAGCTTGTCGGGGGGGGACACTAGGAGCTCCTATAATTCACCCCTCCACTTT. Drawing the rest from reference TRBV5-8 and TRBJ1-6, the complete variable domain is EAGVTQSPTHLIKTRGQQATLRCSPISGHTSVYWYQQALGLGLQFLLWYDEGEERNRGNFPPRFSGRQFPNYSSELNVNALELEDSALYLCASSLSGGDTRSSYNSPLHFGNGTRLTVT.

The rearrangement links TRBV7-9 to TRBJ1-2; 7 bases line up with TRBD1. Germline assignment: CDR1 SEHNR and CDR2 FQNEAQ (reference sequence). The CDR3 has 13 amino acids. The V and J ends lost 5 bases and 2 bases, in that order; junction bases with no gene match: 2. Written as DNA, the CDR3 is TGTGCCAGCAGCCTACAGGGGAACTATGGCTACACCTTC. Translating gives CASSLQGNYGYTF.